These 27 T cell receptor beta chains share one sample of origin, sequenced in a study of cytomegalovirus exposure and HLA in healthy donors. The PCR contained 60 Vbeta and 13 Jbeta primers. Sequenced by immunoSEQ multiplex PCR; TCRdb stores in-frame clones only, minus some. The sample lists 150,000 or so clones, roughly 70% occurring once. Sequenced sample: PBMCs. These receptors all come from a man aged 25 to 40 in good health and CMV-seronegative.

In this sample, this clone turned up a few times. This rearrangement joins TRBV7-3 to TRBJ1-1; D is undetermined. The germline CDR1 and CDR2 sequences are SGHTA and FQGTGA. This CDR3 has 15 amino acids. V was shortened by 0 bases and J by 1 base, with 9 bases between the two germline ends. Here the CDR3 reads CASSLTGPWNTEAFF. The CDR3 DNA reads TGTGCCAGCAGCTTAACGGGCCCCTGGAACACTGAAGCTTTCTTT.

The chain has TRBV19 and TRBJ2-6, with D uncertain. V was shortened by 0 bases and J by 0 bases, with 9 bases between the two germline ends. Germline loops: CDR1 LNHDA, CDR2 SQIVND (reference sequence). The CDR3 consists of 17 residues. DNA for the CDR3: TGTGCCAGTAGTATAGACCGCAGAAGCTCTGGGGCCAACGTCCTGACTTTC. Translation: CASSIDRRSSGANVLTF.

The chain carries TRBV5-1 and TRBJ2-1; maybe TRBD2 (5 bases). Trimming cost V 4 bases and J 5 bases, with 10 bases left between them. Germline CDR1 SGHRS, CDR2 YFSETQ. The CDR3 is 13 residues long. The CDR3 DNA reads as TGCGCCAGCAGCCCCATACTAGACAATGAGCAGTTCTTC. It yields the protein CASSPILDNEQFF. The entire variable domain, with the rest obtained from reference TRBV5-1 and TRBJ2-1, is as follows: KAGVTQTPRYLIKTRGQQVTLSCSPISGHRSVSWYQQTPGQGLQFLFEYFSETQRNKGNFPGRFSGRQFSNSRSEMNVSTLELGDSALYLCASSPILDNEQFFGPGTRLTVL.

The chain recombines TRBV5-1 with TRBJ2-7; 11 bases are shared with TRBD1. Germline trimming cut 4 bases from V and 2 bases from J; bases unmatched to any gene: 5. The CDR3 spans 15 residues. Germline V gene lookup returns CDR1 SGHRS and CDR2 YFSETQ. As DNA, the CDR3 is TGCGCCAGCAGCCCTGGGACAGGGGGACCCTACGAGCAGTACTTC. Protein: CASSPGTGGPYEQYF.

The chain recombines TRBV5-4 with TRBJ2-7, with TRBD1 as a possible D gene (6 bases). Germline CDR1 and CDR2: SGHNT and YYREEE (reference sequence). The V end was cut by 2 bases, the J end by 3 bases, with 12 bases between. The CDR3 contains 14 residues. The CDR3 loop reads CASSFGTGSYEQYF. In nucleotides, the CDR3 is TGTGCCAGCAGCTTCGGAACAGGGAGCTACGAGCAGTACTTC.

CDR3 nucleotide sequence: TGTGCCAGCAGCTCAGGTCCCGAGCAGTACTTC. Its translation: CASSSGPEQYF. The chain links TRBV6-5 to TRBJ2-7; unclear D gene. Germline V gene sequence: CDR1 MNHEY, CDR2 SVGAGI. The CDR3 runs to 11 residues. V was pared by 6 bases and J by 6 bases, with 9 bases between.

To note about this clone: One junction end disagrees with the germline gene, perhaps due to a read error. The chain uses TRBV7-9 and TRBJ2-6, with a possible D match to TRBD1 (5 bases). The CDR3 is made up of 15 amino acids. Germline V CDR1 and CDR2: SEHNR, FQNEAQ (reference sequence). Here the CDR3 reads CASSQTVPGANGLTF. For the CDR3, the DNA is TGTGCCAGCAGCCAGACAGTCCCTGGGGCCAACGGCCTGACTTTC.

CDR3 residues: CASSLTGGRVGANVLTF. The DNA for the CDR3 is TGTGCCAGCAGCCTTACGGGGGGCAGGGTAGGGGCCAACGTCCTGACTTTC. This chain connects TRBV4-2 to TRBJ2-6; D perhaps matches TRBD2 (7 bases). The V end lost 4 bases, the J end lost 4 bases, and 17 bases lay between the germline ends. CDR1 and CDR2 from the germline V gene are LGHNA and YNFKEQ. CDR3 length equals 17 residues.

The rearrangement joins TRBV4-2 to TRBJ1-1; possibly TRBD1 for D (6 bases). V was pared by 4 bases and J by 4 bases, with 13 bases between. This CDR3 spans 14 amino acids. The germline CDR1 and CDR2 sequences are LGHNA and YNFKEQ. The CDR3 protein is CASSPPGGATEAFF. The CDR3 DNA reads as TGTGCCAGCAGCCCCCCTGGGGGGGCCACTGAAGCTTTCTTT.

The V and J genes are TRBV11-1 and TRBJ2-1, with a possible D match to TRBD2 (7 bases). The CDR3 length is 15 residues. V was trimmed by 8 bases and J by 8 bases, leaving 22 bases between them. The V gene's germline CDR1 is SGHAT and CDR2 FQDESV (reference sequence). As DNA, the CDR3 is TGTGCCAGCTGGGGGGGGGCAGCCAGAAGCGATGAGCAGTTCTTC. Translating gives CASWGGAARSDEQFF.

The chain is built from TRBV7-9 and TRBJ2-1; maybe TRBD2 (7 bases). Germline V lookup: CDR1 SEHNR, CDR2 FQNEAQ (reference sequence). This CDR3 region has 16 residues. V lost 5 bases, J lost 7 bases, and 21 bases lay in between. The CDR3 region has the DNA TGTGCCAGCAGCGGAGCCTATAGCAGGGGAGGGAATGAGCAGTTCTTC. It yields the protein CASSGAYSRGGNEQFF.

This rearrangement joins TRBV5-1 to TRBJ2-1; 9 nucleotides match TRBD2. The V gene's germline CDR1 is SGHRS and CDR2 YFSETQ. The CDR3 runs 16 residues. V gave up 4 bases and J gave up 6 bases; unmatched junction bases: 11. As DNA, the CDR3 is TGCGCCAGCAGCCTCATAGCGGGAGTTCCTTCCAATGAGCAGTTCTTC. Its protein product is CASSLIAGVPSNEQFF.

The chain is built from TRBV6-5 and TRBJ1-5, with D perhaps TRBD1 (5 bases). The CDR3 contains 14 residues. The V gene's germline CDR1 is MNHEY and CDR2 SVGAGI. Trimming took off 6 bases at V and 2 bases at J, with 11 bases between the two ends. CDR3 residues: CASSSQGGNQPQHF. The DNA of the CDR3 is TGTGCCAGCAGCTCCCAGGGTGGCAATCAGCCCCAGCATTTT.

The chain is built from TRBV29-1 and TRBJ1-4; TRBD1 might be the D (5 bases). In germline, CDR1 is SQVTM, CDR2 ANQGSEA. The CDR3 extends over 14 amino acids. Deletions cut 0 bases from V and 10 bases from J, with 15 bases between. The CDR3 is CSVEDQQDRRKLFF. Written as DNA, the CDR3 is TGCAGCGTTGAAGATCAACAGGATCGGCGAAAACTGTTTTTT.

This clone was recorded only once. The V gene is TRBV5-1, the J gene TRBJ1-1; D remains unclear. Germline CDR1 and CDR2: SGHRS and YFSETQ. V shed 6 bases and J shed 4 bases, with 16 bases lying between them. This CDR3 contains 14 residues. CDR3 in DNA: TGCGCCAGCACCCTAGGATACGGTGTCACTGAAGCTTTCTTT. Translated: CASTLGYGVTEAFF.

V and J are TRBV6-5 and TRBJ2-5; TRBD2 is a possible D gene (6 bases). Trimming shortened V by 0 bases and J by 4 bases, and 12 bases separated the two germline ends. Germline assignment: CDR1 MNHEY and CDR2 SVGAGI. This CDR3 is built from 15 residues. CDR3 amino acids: CASSYSGGGVETQYF. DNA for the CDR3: TGTGCCAGCAGTTACTCCGGCGGCGGGGTAGAGACCCAGTACTTC.

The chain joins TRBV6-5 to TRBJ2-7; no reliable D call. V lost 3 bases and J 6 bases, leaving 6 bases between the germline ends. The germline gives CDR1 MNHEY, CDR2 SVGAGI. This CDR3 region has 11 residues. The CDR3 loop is CASSYLSEQYF. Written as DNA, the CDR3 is TGTGCCAGCAGTTATCTGAGCGAGCAGTACTTC.

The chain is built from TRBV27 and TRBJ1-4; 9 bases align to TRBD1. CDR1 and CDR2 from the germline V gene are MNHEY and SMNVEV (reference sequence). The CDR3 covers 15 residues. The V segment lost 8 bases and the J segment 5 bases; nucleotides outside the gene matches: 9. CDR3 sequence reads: CASQDRGPPNEKLFF. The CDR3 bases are TGTGCCAGCCAGGACAGGGGCCCCCCAAATGAAAAACTGTTTTTT.

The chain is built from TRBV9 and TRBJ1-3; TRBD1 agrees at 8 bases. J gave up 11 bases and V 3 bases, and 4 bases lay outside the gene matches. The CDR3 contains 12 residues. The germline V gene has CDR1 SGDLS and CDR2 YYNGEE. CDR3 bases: TGTGCCAGCAGCGCAGCGACAGGGGCCATATATTTT. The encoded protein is CASSAATGAIYF. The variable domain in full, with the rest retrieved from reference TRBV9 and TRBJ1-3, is DSGVTQTPKHLITATGQRVTLRCSPRSGDLSVYWYQQSLDQGLQFLIQYYNGEERAKGNILERFSAQQFPDLHSELNLSSLELGDSALYFCASSAATGAIYFGEGSWLTVV.

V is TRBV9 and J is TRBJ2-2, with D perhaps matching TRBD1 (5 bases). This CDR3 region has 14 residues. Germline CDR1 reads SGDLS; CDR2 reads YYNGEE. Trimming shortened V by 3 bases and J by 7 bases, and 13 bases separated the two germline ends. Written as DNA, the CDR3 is TGTGCCAGCAGCGAATCAGGGTACGGCGGGGAGCTGTTTTTT. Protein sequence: CASSESGYGGELFF.

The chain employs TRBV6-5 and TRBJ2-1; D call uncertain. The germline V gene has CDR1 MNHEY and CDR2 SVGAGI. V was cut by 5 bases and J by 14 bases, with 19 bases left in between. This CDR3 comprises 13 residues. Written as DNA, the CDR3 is TGTGCCAGCAGTACCTCTAGGATCACAAACGAGTTCTTC. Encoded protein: CASSTSRITNEFF.

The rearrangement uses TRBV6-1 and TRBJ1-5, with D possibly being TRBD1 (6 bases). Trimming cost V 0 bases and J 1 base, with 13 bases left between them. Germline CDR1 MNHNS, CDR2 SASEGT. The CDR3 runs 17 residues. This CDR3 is CASSEARSGASNQPQHF. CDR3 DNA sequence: TGTGCCAGCAGTGAAGCGAGATCAGGGGCAAGCAATCAGCCCCAGCATTTT.

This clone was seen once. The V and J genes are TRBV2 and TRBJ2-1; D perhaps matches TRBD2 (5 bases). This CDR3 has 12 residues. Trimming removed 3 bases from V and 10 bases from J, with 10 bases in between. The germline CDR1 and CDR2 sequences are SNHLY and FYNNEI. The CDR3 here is CASSEGAWEQFF. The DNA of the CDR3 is TGTGCCAGCAGTGAGGGAGCCTGGGAGCAGTTCTTC.

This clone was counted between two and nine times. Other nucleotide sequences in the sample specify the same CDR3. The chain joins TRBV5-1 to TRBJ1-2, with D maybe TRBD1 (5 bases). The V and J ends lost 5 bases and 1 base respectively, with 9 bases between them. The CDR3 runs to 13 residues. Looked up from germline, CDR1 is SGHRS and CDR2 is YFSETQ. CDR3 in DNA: TGCGCCAGCAGTTTGACAGTTAACTATGGCTACACCTTC. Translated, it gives CASSLTVNYGYTF.

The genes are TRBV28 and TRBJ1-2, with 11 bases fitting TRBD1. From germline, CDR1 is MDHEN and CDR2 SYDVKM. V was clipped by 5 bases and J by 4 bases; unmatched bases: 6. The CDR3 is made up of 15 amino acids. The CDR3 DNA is TGTGCCAGCAGTCGAGGGGGGACAGGGGGCTATGGCTACACCTTC. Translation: CASSRGGTGGYGYTF.

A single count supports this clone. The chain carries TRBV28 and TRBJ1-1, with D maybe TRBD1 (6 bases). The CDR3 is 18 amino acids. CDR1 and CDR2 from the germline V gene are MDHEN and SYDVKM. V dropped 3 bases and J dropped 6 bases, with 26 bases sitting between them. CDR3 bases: TGTGCCAGCAGTTTTCCCCTACCGACGGCGGGGGGCGGGTCTGAAGCTTTCTTT. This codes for CASSFPLPTAGGGSEAFF.

The DNA of the CDR3 is TGTGCCAGCTCACCGGGACTGAATGAAAAACTGTTTTTT. It translates to CASSPGLNEKLFF. The chain is built from TRBV18 and TRBJ1-4; tentatively, D is TRBD1 (5 bases). This CDR3 is built from 13 residues. Looked up from germline, CDR1 is KGHSH and CDR2 is LQKENI. Trimming cost V 3 bases and J 5 bases, with 7 bases left between them.